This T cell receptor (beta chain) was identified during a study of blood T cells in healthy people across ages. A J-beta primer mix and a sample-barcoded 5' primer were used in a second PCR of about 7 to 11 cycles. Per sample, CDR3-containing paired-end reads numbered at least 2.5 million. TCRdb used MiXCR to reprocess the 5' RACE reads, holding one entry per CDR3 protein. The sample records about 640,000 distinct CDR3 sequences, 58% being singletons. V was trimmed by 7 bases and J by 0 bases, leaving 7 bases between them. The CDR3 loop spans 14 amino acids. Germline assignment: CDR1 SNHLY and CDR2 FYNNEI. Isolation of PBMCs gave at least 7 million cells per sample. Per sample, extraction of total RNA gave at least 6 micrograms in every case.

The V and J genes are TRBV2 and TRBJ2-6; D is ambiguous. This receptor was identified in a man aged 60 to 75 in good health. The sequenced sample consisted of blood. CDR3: CASKPTSGANVLTF. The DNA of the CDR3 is TGTGCCAGCAAGCCGACCTCTGGGGCCAACGTCCTGACTTTC.